This TCR beta chain is drawn from a study of blood T cells in healthy people across ages. Study-level points and caveats: Unknown donor CMV status possibly confounded expanded clonotype changes. Across the age range, TCR beta diversity per million T cells fell in a roughly linear way.

It was with a sample-barcoded 5' primer and a J-beta primer mix that a second PCR of roughly 6 to 11 cycles was run. The authors tagged each cDNA molecule using a template-switch adaptor with 12 random nucleotides. TCRdb reprocessed the 5' RACE reads with MiXCR, giving one entry per CDR3 protein. The repertoire consists of around 1,900,000 distinct CDR3 sequences, with more than 35% occurring once and the leading ten covering under 30%. This clonotype has a single count. Its specificity is not known. CDR3 size: 15 residues. Germline-derived CDR1 and CDR2 are MNHEY and SMNVEV (reference sequence). The germline V and J ends were trimmed by 5 bases and 5 bases, with 18 bases remaining between them.

The chain has TRBV27 and TRBJ1-2; weak D call: TRBD1 (5 bases). The sample comprised blood. The receptor was derived from a human donor in good health. The CDR3 region is CASSLRLGGLYGYTF. Written as DNA, the CDR3 is TGTGCCAGCAGTCTGCGCCTCGGGGGGTTATATGGCTACACCTTC.